This is a list of T cell receptor beta chains from one sample in a study of cytomegalovirus exposure and HLA in healthy donors. Repertoires were generated with immunoSEQ multiplex PCR, while TCRdb's copy carries only in-frame clones and drops some. The sample contains about 130,000 clones, around 80% of which appear only once. Material for sequencing was PBMCs. The receptors here all came from a man under 40 in good health and CMV-seropositive. Both conserved end residues are part of each CDR3. Fields, in order: D gene, clone size, V gene, J gene, CDR3 length, CDR3 protein, CDR3 DNA. D genes are given only for firm matches. Only part of the rows carry a size: once, few, many, or a class if the clone is expanded.

>NA|few|TRBV9|TRBJ1-5|15
CASSGPAAGNQPQHF
TGTGCCAGCAGCGGGCCAGCCGCAGGTAATCAGCCCCAGCATTTT
>NA|NA|TRBV7-9|TRBJ2-3|11
CAYESTDTQYF
TGTGCCTATGAGAGCACAGATACGCAGTATTTT
>TRBD1|once|TRBV10-3|TRBJ1-1|14
CAISQTGGDTEAFF
TGTGCCATCAGCCAGACAGGGGGTGACACTGAAGCTTTCTTT
>TRBD1|NA|TRBV5-6|TRBJ2-6|16
CASRRTGGSGANVLTF
TGTGCCAGCAGGCGTACAGGGGGGTCTGGGGCCAACGTCCTGACTTTC
>TRBD1|NA|TRBV7-2|TRBJ1-1|16
CASSLSGQVMNTEAFF
TGTGCCAGCAGCTTATCGGGACAGGTGATGAACACTGAAGCTTTCTTT
>TRBD1|NA|TRBV19|TRBJ2-7|15
CASSIAVQGAYEQYF
TGTGCCAGTAGTATAGCCGTTCAGGGGGCCTACGAGCAGTACTTC
>TRBD2|NA|TRBV15|TRBJ2-7|16
CATSRAGTSGSYEQYF
TGTGCCACCAGCAGGGCCGGGACTAGCGGGAGCTACGAGCAGTACTTC
>TRBD2|NA|TRBV9|TRBJ2-7|15
CASSATSEPPLEQYF
TGTGCCAGCAGTGCGACTAGCGAGCCCCCTCTCGAGCAGTACTTC
>TRBD1|NA|TRBV6-5|TRBJ1-4|14
CASSLQGAGEKLFF
TGTGCCAGCAGCTTACAGGGGGCTGGGGAAAAACTGTTTTTT
>TRBD1|NA|TRBV5-6|TRBJ1-1|17
CASSLGYRGKGNTEAFF
TGTGCCAGCAGCTTGGGCTACAGGGGTAAGGGGAACACTGAAGCTTTCTTT
>NA|NA|TRBV29-1|TRBJ2-7|13
CSVGGKHTYEQYF
TGCAGCGTTGGAGGTAAACATACCTACGAGCAGTACTTC
>TRBD1|once|TRBV6-6|TRBJ1-2|16
CASSYGQGRLDYGYTF
TGTGCCAGCAGTTACGGACAGGGCCGGCTGGACTATGGCTACACCTTC
>NA|NA|TRBV6-5|TRBJ1-2|15
CASSRGLSGNYGYTF
TGTGCCAGCAGCCGAGGATTAAGTGGGAACTATGGCTACACCTTC
>TRBD1|NA|TRBV27|TRBJ2-1|17
CASSYARTGGFHNEQFF
TGTGCCAGCAGTTACGCCCGGACAGGGGGGTTTCACAATGAGCAGTTCTTC
>TRBD1|NA|TRBV5-1|TRBJ2-7|15
CASSLVQGVYYEQYF
TGCGCCAGCAGCTTGGTACAGGGGGTTTACTACGAGCAGTACTTC
>NA|NA|TRBV19|TRBJ2-7|15
CASSIQYTNSYEQYF
TGTGCCAGTAGTATTCAGTACACTAATTCCTACGAGCAGTACTTC
>NA|NA|TRBV5-1|TRBJ2-5|13
CASSIGGWETQYF
TGCGCCAGCAGCATAGGAGGGTGGGAGACCCAGTACTTC
>TRBD1|NA|TRBV5-4|TRBJ1-5|15
CASSKDRGEVQPQHF
TGTGCCAGCAGCAAGGACAGGGGTGAAGTTCAGCCCCAGCATTTT
>TRBD1|NA|TRBV7-2|TRBJ2-5|16
CASSLTRQGAWETQYF
TGTGCCAGCAGCTTAACCCGACAGGGGGCTTGGGAGACCCAGTACTTC
>NA|NA|TRBV7-8|TRBJ2-6|17
CASSLVGGRSGANVLTF
TGTGCCAGCAGCTTAGTAGGAGGGCGCTCTGGGGCCAACGTCCTGACTTTC
>TRBD1|NA|TRBV2|TRBJ2-3|14
CASRRTGSKDTQYF
TGTGCCAGCAGGCGGACAGGTAGCAAAGATACGCAGTATTTT
>TRBD1|once|TRBV10-2|TRBJ2-6|17
CASSRGQGESGANVLTF
TGCGCCAGCAGTCGGGGACAGGGGGAGTCTGGGGCCAACGTCCTGACTTTC
>NA|NA|TRBV12-2|TRBJ2-1|15
CASRSTGGRNNEQFF
TGTGCAAGTCGCTCGACGGGGGGTCGGAACAATGAGCAGTTCTTC
>TRBD1|NA|TRBV4-1|TRBJ2-7|16
CASSQDSVRGLSEQYF
TGCGCCAGCAGCCAAGATTCGGTCAGGGGGCTCTCCGAGCAGTACTTC
>TRBD2|NA|TRBV18|TRBJ2-3|13
CASSPGLVDTQYF
TGTGCCAGCTCACCAGGACTAGTGGATACGCAGTATTTT
>NA|NA|TRBV11-2|TRBJ1-2|18
CASSLDRTGRGDFYGYTF
TGTGCCAGCAGCTTAGATCGGACGGGGAGGGGCGACTTCTATGGCTACACCTTC
>TRBD2|NA|TRBV11-3|TRBJ2-1|17
CASSLDGLAGGRGEQFF
TGTGCCAGCAGCTTAGATGGGCTAGCGGGAGGAAGGGGTGAGCAGTTCTTC
>NA|NA|TRBV29-1|TRBJ1-2|14
CSVEDQGRGNGYTF
TGCAGCGTTGAAGATCAGGGCAGGGGCAATGGCTACACCTTC
>NA|NA|TRBV4-1|TRBJ1-1|15
CASSQSEVYGTEAFF
TGCGCCAGCAGCCAATCTGAGGTGTATGGCACTGAAGCTTTCTTT
>TRBD1|NA|TRBV7-9|TRBJ1-1|16
CASSLGRGGKNTEAFF
TGTGCCAGCAGCTTAGGTAGAGGGGGCAAGAACACTGAAGCTTTCTTT
>TRBD1|NA|TRBV2|TRBJ2-5|15
CATRDRGLWSETQYF
TGTGCCACCCGGGACAGGGGGCTATGGTCAGAGACCCAGTACTTC
>TRBD2|NA|TRBV6-1|TRBJ2-5|14
CASSAGGALKTQYF
TGTGCCAGCAGTGCCGGGGGGGCTTTGAAGACCCAGTACTTC
>NA|NA|TRBV10-3|TRBJ1-2|17
CAISESGIRVAYYGYTF
TGTGCCATCAGTGAGTCGGGGATAAGGGTAGCGTACTATGGCTACACCTTC
>NA|NA|TRBV6-6|TRBJ2-7|13
CASRRAGVYEQYF
TGTGCCAGCAGGCGAGCAGGGGTTTACGAGCAGTACTTC
>TRBD2|NA|TRBV9|TRBJ2-1|15
CASSVAWGGSDEQFF
TGTGCCAGCAGCGTAGCGTGGGGGGGGAGCGATGAGCAGTTCTTC
>NA|NA|TRBV18|TRBJ1-2|15
CASSPLGGLDYGYTF
TGTGCCAGCTCACCACTCGGCGGGTTGGACTATGGCTACACCTTC
>NA|NA|TRBV5-4|TRBJ1-1|15
CASSRLSDRNTEAFF
TGTGCCAGCAGCCGACTATCGGACAGGAACACTGAAGCTTTCTTT